The 3 T cell receptor beta chains below were found in one sample sequenced in a study of blood T cell repertoires in COVID-19. TCRdb's copy holds only in-frame clones and misses some; the assay was immunoSEQ multiplex PCR. Here the sample spans fewer than 350,000 clones, about 87% being singletons. The sample was peripheral blood. The receptors here all came from a young woman with COVID-19, enrolled during active disease.

The rearrangement uses TRBV9 and TRBJ1-2; 9 positions match TRBD1. Unmatched junction bases numbered 13, after V lost 3 bases and J lost 7 bases. In germline, CDR1 is SGDLS, CDR2 YYNGEE. There are 16 residues in the CDR3. This CDR3 reads CASSENHRGPQGGYTF. CDR3 nucleotide sequence: TGTGCCAGCAGCGAGAACCACAGGGGGCCACAAGGTGGCTACACCTTC.

The chain carries TRBV4-1 and TRBJ2-3; a weak D match, TRBD1 (5 bases). The CDR3 is made up of 14 amino acids. Germline CDR1 and CDR2: MGHRA and YSYEKL. Trimming left V 0 bases short and J 5 bases short, with 9 bases between. CDR3 in DNA: TGCGCCAGCAGCCAAGATATGGGGCAAGATACGCAGTATTTT. It translates to CASSQDMGQDTQYF.

The V and J genes are TRBV7-9 and TRBJ2-7, with 7 bases matching TRBD1. This CDR3 contains 12 residues. With V trimmed by 6 bases and J by 9 bases, 8 bases remained unmatched. Germline CDR1 is SEHNR and CDR2 is FQNEAQ (reference sequence). CDR3 nucleotide sequence: TGTGCCAGCAGTAAAGGGACAGACGGGCAGTACGTC. Protein product: CASSKGTDGQYV.